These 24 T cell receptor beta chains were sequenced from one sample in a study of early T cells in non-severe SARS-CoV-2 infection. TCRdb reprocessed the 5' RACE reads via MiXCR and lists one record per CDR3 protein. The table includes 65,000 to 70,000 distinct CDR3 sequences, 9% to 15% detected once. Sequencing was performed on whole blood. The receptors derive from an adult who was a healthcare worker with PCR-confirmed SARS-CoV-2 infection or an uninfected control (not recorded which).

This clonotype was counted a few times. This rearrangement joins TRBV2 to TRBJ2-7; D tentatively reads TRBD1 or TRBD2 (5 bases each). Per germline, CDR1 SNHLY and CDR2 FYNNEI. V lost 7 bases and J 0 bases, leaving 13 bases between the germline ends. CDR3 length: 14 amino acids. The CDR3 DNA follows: TGTGCCAGCACCGGGACGAGGAGCTCCTACGAGCAGTACTTC. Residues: CASTGTRSSYEQYF.

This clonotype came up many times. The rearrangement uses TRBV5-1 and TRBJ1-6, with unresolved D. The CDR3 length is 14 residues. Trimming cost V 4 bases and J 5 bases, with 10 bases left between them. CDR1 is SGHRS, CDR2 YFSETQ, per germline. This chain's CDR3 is CASSTYANNSPLHF. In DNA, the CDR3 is TGCGCCAGCAGCACATACGCAAATAATTCACCCCTCCACTTT.

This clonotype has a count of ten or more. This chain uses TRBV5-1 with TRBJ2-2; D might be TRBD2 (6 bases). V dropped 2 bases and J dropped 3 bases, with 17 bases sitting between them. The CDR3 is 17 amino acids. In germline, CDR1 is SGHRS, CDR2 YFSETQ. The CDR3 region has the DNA TGCGCCAGCAGCTTATCGTTCGGCGGGGTCCACACCGGGGAGCTGTTTTTT. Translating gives CASSLSFGGVHTGELFF.

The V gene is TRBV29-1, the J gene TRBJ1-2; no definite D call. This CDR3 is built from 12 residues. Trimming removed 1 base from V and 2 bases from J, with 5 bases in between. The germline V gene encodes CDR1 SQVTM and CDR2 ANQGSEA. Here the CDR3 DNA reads TGCAGCGTTGAAGTCGGAAACTATGGCTACACCTTC. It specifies CSVEVGNYGYTF.

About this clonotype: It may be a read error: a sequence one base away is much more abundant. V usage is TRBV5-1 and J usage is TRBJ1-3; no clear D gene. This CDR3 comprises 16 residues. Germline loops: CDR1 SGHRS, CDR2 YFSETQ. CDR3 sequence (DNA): TGCGCCAGCAGATTGGAATCAGGAGCCTCTGGAAACACCATATATTTT. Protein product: CASRLESGASGNTIYF.

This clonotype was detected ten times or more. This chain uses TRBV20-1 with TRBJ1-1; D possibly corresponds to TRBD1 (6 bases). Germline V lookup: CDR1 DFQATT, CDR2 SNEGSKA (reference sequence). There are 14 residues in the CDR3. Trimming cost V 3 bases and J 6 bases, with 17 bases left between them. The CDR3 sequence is CSARGALTSAEAFF. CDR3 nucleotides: TGCAGTGCTAGGGGGGCATTGACCTCGGCTGAAGCTTTCTTT.

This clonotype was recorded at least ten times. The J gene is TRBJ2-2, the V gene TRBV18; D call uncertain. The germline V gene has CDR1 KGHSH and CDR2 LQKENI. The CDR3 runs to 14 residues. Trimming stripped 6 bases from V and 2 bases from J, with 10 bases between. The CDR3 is CASSREANTGELFF. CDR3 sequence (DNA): TGTGCCAGCTCCCGAGAGGCTAACACCGGGGAGCTGTTTTTT.

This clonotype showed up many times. CDR3 protein: CASSLVPDTQYF. In nucleotides, the CDR3 is TGTGCCAGCAGCTTAGTGCCAGATACGCAGTATTTT. This rearrangement joins TRBV11-2 to TRBJ2-3; D uncertain. Trimming took 1 base from V and 4 from J, leaving 3 bases between them. CDR1 and CDR2 (germline): SGHAT, FQNNGV. The CDR3 runs 12 residues.

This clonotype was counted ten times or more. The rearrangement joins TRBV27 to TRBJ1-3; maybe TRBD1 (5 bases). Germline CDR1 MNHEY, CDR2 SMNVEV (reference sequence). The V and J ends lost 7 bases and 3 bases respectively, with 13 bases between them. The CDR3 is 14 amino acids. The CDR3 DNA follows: TGTGCCAGCAAAACTCAGGGAGGTGGAAACACCATATATTTT. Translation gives CASKTQGGGNTIYF.

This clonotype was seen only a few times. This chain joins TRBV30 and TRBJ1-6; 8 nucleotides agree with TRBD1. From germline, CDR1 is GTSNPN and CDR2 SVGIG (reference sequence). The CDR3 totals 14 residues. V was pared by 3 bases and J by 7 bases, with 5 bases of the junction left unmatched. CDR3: CAWRRTGGNSPLHF. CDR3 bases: TGTGCCTGGAGGCGAACAGGGGGAAATTCACCCCTCCACTTT.

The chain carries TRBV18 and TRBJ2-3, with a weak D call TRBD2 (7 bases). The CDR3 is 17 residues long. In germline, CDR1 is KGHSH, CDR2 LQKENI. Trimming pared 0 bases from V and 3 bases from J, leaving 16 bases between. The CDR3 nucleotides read TGTGCCAGCTCACCACCGAGTACAGGGAGGGGTACAGATACGCAGTATTTT. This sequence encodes CASSPPSTGRGTDTQYF.

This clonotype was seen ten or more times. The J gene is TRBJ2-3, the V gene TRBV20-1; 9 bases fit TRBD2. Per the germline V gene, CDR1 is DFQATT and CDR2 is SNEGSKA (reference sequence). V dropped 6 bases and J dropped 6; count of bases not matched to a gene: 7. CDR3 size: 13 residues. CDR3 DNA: TGCAGTGCCCGGACTAGCGCCCCGGATACGCAGTATTTT. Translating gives CSARTSAPDTQYF.

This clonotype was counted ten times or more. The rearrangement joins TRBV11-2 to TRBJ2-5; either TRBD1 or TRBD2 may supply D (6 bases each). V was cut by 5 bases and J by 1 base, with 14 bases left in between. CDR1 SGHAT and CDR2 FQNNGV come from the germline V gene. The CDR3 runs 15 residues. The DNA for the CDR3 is TGTGCCAGCAGCCCCACGGGGGCAGCCCAAGAGACCCAGTACTTC. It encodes CASSPTGAAQETQYF.

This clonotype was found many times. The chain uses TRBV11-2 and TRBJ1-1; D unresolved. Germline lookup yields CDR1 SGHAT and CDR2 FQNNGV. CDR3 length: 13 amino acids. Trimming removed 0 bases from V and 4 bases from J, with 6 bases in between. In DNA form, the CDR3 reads TGTGCCAGCAGCTTAGATGGGGTCACTGAAGCTTTCTTT. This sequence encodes CASSLDGVTEAFF.

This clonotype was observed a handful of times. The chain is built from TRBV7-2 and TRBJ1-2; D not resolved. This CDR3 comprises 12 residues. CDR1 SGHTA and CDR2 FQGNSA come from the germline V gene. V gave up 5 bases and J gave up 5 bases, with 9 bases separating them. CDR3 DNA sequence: TGTGCCAGCAGCGACACACTTTATGGCTACACCTTC. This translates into CASSDTLYGYTF.

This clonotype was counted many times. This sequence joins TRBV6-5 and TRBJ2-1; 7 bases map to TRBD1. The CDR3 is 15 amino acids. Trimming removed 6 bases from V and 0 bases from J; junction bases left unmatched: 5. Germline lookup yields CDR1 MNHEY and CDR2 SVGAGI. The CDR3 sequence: CASSRDSSSYNEQFF. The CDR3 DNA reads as TGTGCCAGCAGCCGGGACAGCAGCTCCTACAATGAGCAGTTCTTC.

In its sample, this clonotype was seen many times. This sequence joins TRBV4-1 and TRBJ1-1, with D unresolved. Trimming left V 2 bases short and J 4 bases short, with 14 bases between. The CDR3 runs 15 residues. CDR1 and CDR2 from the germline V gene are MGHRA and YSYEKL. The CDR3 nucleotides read TGCGCCAGCAGCCAATTTCTTATAAGGCCCACTGAAGCTTTCTTT. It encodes CASSQFLIRPTEAFF.

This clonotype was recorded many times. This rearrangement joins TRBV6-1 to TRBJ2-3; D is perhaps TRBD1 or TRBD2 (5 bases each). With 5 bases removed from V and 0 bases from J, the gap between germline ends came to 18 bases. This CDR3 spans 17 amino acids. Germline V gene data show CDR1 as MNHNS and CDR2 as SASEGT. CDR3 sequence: CASSPERVGVSTDTQYF. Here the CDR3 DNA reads TGTGCCAGCAGTCCTGAGAGGGTGGGGGTTAGCACAGATACGCAGTATTTT.

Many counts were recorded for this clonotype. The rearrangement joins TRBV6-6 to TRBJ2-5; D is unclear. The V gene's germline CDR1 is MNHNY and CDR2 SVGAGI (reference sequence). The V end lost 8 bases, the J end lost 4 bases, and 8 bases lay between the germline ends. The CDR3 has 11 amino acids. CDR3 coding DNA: TGTGCCAGCGCCGCGAGAGAGACCCAGTACTTC. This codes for CASAARETQYF.

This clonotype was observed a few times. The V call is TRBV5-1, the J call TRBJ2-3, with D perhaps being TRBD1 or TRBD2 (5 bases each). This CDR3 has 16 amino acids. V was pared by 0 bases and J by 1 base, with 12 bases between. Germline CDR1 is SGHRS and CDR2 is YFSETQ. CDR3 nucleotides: TGCGCCAGCAGCTTGGATGGGACGCCTGGCACAGATACGCAGTATTTT. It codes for CASSLDGTPGTDTQYF.

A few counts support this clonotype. The CDR3 is CAWSVRSEAFF. The CDR3 nucleotides read TGTGCCTGGAGTGTACGGAGTGAAGCTTTCTTT. V is TRBV30 and J is TRBJ1-1; D is unclear. CDR1 GTSNPN and CDR2 SVGIG come from the germline V gene (reference sequence). This CDR3 comprises 11 residues. Trimming took 0 bases from V and 7 from J, leaving 6 bases between them.

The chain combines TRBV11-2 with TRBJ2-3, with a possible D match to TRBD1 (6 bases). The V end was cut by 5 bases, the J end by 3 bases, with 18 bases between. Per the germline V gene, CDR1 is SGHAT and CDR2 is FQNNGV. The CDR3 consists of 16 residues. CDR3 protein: CASSGGDRWGTDTQYF. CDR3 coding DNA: TGTGCCAGCAGCGGTGGCGACAGGTGGGGAACAGATACGCAGTATTTT.

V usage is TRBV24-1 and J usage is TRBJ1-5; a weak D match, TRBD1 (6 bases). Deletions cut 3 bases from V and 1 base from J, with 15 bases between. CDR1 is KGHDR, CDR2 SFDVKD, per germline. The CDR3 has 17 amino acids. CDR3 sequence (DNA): TGTGCCACCAGTGATCTGGGGGTTGGACAGAGCAATCAGCCCCAGCATTTT. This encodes CATSDLGVGQSNQPQHF.

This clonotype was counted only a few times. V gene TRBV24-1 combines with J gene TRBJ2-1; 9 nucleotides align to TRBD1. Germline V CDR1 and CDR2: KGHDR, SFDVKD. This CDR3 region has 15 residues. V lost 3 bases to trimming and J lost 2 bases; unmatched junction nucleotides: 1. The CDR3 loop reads CATSDTGGAYNEQFF. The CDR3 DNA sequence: TGTGCCACCAGTGATACAGGGGGCGCCTACAATGAGCAGTTCTTC.